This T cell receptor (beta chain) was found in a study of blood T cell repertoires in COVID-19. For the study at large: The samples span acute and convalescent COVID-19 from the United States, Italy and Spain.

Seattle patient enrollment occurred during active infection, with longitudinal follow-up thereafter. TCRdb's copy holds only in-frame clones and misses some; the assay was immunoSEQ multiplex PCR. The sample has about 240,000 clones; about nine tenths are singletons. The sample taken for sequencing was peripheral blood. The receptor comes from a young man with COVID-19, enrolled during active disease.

For the CDR3, the DNA is TGTGCCAGCAGTTTATCGCGGGGGGGACGCTATGGCTACACCTTC. Protein product: CASSLSRGGRYGYTF. The chain uses TRBV27 and TRBJ1-2, with a weak D call TRBD1 (5 bases). This CDR3 contains 15 residues. Germline V gives CDR1 MNHEY, CDR2 SMNVEV (reference sequence). V was cut by 0 bases and J by 4 bases, with 12 bases left in between.